The rows below give T cell receptor beta chains drawn from one sample of a study of cytomegalovirus exposure and HLA in healthy donors. Produced via immunoSEQ multiplex PCR; TCRdb's table is partial and in-frame only. The sample contains around 210,000 clones, around 79% of which appear only once. The source material was PBMCs. The receptors shown here come from a male donor in good health and CMV-seropositive. CDR3s include the opening cysteine and the closing phenylalanine or tryptophan. D genes are given only for firm matches.

>TRBJ2-6|-|TRBV28
CASTPVRAGANVLTF
TGTGCCAGCACCCCCGTCAGGGCTGGGGCCAACGTCCTGACTTTC
>TRBJ1-1|TRBD1|TRBV5-1
CASSIPGGTEAFF
TGCGCCAGCAGTATCCCAGGGGGCACTGAAGCTTTCTTT
>TRBJ2-7|-|TRBV4-3
CASSPNTNSYEQYF
TGCGCCAGCAGCCCAAACACTAACTCCTACGAGCAGTACTTC
>TRBJ2-2|TRBD1|TRBV4-3
CASSQDMDRGNTGELFF
TGCGCCAGCAGCCAAGATATGGACAGGGGGAACACCGGGGAGCTGTTTTTT
>TRBJ2-7|TRBD1|TRBV5-1
CASRRTGGYEQYF
TGCGCCAGCAGAAGGACAGGGGGCTACGAGCAGTACTTC
>TRBJ2-7|TRBD1|TRBV19
CASSRGQGSYEQYF
TGTGCCAGTAGCCGCGGACAGGGTTCCTACGAGCAGTACTTC
>TRBJ2-4|-|TRBV2
CASSENPESIQYF
TGTGCCAGCAGTGAAAACCCCGAGAGCATTCAGTACTTC
>TRBJ2-7|TRBD1|TRBV4-3
CASSQEGTGPYEQYF
TGCGCCAGCAGCCAAGAAGGGACAGGACCCTACGAGCAGTACTTC
>TRBJ1-1|TRBD1|TRBV27
CASSIQGAGTEAFF
TGTGCCAGCAGTATTCAGGGGGCAGGCACTGAAGCTTTCTTT
>TRBJ2-1|TRBD2|TRBV5-1
CASSLASGDEQFF
TGCGCCAGCAGCTTGGCTAGCGGGGATGAGCAGTTCTTC
>TRBJ1-2|TRBD1|TRBV7-9
CASSLAQGAFTHGYTF
TGTGCCAGCAGCTTAGCACAGGGGGCTTTCACCCATGGCTACACCTTC
>TRBJ1-1|TRBD1|TRBV11-2
CASSRTGSMNTEAFF
TGTGCCAGCAGCAGGACAGGTAGCATGAACACTGAAGCTTTCTTT
>TRBJ2-3|TRBD2|TRBV15
CATSRGSGKSTDTQYF
TGTGCCACCAGCAGAGGTAGCGGGAAAAGCACAGATACGCAGTATTTT
>TRBJ2-5|TRBD2|TRBV11-3
CASSSAAGVGETQYF
TGTGCCAGCAGCAGCGCAGCGGGAGTAGGGGAGACCCAGTACTTC
>TRBJ1-5|TRBD1|TRBV5-8
CASSPLRDRGGQPQHF
TGTGCCAGCAGCCCGCTCCGGGACAGGGGTGGTCAGCCCCAGCATTTT
>TRBJ1-2|-|TRBV28
CASSPYSPGLKTNYGYTF
TGTGCCAGCAGCCCTTATAGCCCCGGACTAAAGACTAACTATGGCTACACCTTC